The 8 T cell receptor beta chains in this list originate from one sample, sequenced in a study of T cells in narcolepsy. TCRdb's table, derived via immunoSEQ multiplex PCR, lists solely in-frame clones and lacks some. The sample shows approximately 23,000 clones, roughly 85% of them seen only once. Sequencing was done on a sample of memory (CD45RA-) CD4+ T cells from blood. Every receptor here comes from a human donor in good health.

This chain uses TRBV9 with TRBJ2-2; no definite D call. This CDR3 spans 15 amino acids. The germline V and J ends were trimmed by 2 bases and 3 bases, with 11 bases remaining between them. Germline V lookup: CDR1 SGDLS, CDR2 YYNGEE. The chain's CDR3 is CASSVLPADTGELFF. CDR3 sequence (DNA): TGTGCCAGCAGCGTTCTTCCGGCTGACACCGGGGAGCTGTTTTTT.

This clone occurred a few times. The chain employs TRBV5-4 and TRBJ1-5; D may be TRBD1 (5 bases). Trimming removed 4 bases at V and 4 bases at J, with 12 bases between. The germline V gene encodes CDR1 SGHNT and CDR2 YYREEE (reference sequence). This CDR3 has 14 amino acids. CDR3 residues: CASSTDSGNQPQHF. CDR3 DNA sequence: TGTGCCAGCAGCACAGACAGCGGTAATCAGCCCCAGCATTTT.

DNA of the CDR3: TGTGCCAGCAGCTTAACGGGGCGGCGGGGGGGTAATGAGCAGTTCTTC. Encoded protein: CASSLTGRRGGNEQFF. The chain has TRBV7-2 and TRBJ2-1; the match to TRBD2 covers 9 bases. With V trimmed by 2 bases and J by 7 bases, 9 bases remained unmatched. Germline lookup yields CDR1 SGHTA and CDR2 FQGNSA. The CDR3 has 16 amino acids.

The chain is built from TRBV5-1 and TRBJ2-7, with D uncertain. V lost 6 bases and J lost 5, with 18 bases in between. The CDR3 sequence is 14 residues long. Germline V gives CDR1 SGHRS, CDR2 YFSETQ. This CDR3 reads CASTPGVMGHEQYF. The CDR3 coding sequence is TGCGCCAGCACCCCTGGGGTTATGGGTCACGAGCAGTACTTC.

CDR3 sequence: CASSPGTSGTNEQFF. The CDR3 DNA reads as TGCGCCAGCAGCCCCGGGACTAGCGGGACGAATGAGCAGTTCTTC. The chain is built from TRBV5-1 and TRBJ2-1; 13 bases align to TRBD2. V lost 4 bases, J lost 7 bases, and 5 bases stayed unmatched. CDR3 length: 15 amino acids. Germline V gene lookup returns CDR1 SGHRS and CDR2 YFSETQ.

This clone was recorded once. This rearrangement joins TRBV7-6 to TRBJ2-2; 8 bases are shared with TRBD2. J lost 7 bases, V lost 1 base, and 8 bases had no gene match. CDR1 and CDR2 (germline): SGHVS, FNYEAQ. The CDR3 covers 16 residues. The CDR3 DNA follows: TGTGCCAGCAGCTTAGATCCCGGGACTAGAGGCGGGGAGCTGTTTTTT. Its protein product is CASSLDPGTRGGELFF.

The genes are TRBV7-2 and TRBJ1-6; D not certain. Germline V gene sequence: CDR1 SGHTA, CDR2 FQGNSA. The V and J ends lost 4 bases and 10 bases respectively, with 14 bases between them. There are 14 residues in the CDR3. CDR3 residues: CASSYPLGYSPLHF. In nucleotides, the CDR3 is TGTGCCAGCAGCTACCCCCTGGGGTACTCACCCCTCCACTTT.

This sequence joins TRBV7-2 and TRBJ2-5; the D is unclear. This CDR3 contains 14 residues. Trimming pared 7 bases from V and 2 bases from J, leaving 14 bases between. From germline, CDR1 is SGHTA and CDR2 FQGNSA. This CDR3 is CASTTRRTQETQYF. CDR3 DNA: TGTGCCAGCACTACCCGGCGCACTCAAGAGACCCAGTACTTC.